This is a list of T cell receptor beta chains from one sample in a study of persistence of HIV-infected CD4 T cells. Profiled with immunoSEQ multiplex PCR; TCRdb holds only in-frame clones, not every one. Of about 30,000 clones listed, about four fifths are singletons. The antigens of these receptors remain unknown. The sequences come from CD4+ T cells sorted from PBMCs after approximately 19-hour stimulation, collected from a patient who received antiretroviral therapy. These receptors all stem from an adult man with HIV who was CMV-seropositive. Each CDR3 is given with its conserved first and last residue. D genes are given only for firm matches. Clone size, where shown, is once, few, many, or a class for clones that have expanded.

TRBV2	-	-	TRBJ1-1	TGTGCCAGCAGTGGGCAAGTCACTGAAGCTTTCTTT	CASSGQVTEAFF
TRBV7-9	-	-	TRBJ2-7	TGTGCCAGCTCAGGGGGAGGGTCCTACGAGCAGTACTTC	CASSGGGSYEQYF
TRBV27	few	-	TRBJ2-7	TGTGCCAGCAGAACGACAGTTTTCCCCTACGAGCAGTACTTC	CASRTTVFPYEQYF
TRBV27	-	-	TRBJ1-2	TGTGCCAGCAGTTTAGTCAATGGCTATGGCTACACCTTC	CASSLVNGYGYTF
TRBV7-9	few	TRBD1	TRBJ1-1	TGTGCCAGCAGCTTACAGGGGGCATGGGCTTTCTTT	CASSLQGAWAFF
TRBV10-3	-	-	TRBJ1-4	TGTGCCATCAGTGAGTCGGGGGGGAGATCCACAAAACTGTTTTTT	CAISESGGRSTKLFF
TRBV7-8	-	-	TRBJ2-3	TGTGCCAGCAGCTCAATTCAACTGAGCACAGATACGCAGTATTTT	CASSSIQLSTDTQYF
TRBV3-1/TRBV3-2	-	TRBD2	TRBJ2-2	TGTGCCAGCAGCCCCCGGGGGGGGGTGAACACCGGGGAGCTGTTTTTT	CASSPRGGVNTGELFF
TRBV6-5	-	-	TRBJ2-3	TGTGCCAGCAGTTACCCAATGACAGATACGCAGTATTTT	CASSYPMTDTQYF
TRBV7-2	-	-	TRBJ2-1	TGTGCCAGCAGCTCTAGGGACGTGCGCAATGAGCAGTTCTTC	CASSSRDVRNEQFF
TRBV27	-	TRBD1	TRBJ2-3	TGTGCCAGCAGTTCGGACAGGCGAAGCACAGATACGCAGTATTTT	CASSSDRRSTDTQYF
TRBV4-1	-	-	TRBJ2-2	TGCGCCAGCAGCCGGAGGAACACCGGGGAGCTGTTTTTT	CASSRRNTGELFF
TRBV7-2	-	-	TRBJ2-3	TGTGCCAGCAGCTTAGGTTCTCCCGCAGATACGCAGTATTTT	CASSLGSPADTQYF
TRBV21-1	-	-	TRBJ1-2	TGTGCCAGCGGTAGGATGGGAAATGGCTACACCTTC	CASGRMGNGYTF
TRBV4-2	-	-	TRBJ1-3	TGTGCCAGCAGCCAAGATCGTAATGGTCCCGCGTTCTCTGGAAACACCATATATTTT	CASSQDRNGPAFSGNTIYF
TRBV19	-	-	TRBJ1-4	TGTGCCAGTAGTGCGGCAGGGTCACGGAATGAAAAACTGTTTTTT	CASSAAGSRNEKLFF
TRBV7-6	-	-	TRBJ1-2	TGTGCCAGCAGCAGGGCCTCGGGGTCGGGTGGCTACACCTTC	CASSRASGSGGYTF
TRBV27	-	-	TRBJ1-1	TGTGCCAGCAGTTTATGGGCGGGGGGGGGAAACACTGAAGCTTTCTTT	CASSLWAGGGNTEAFF
TRBV10-1	-	TRBD1	TRBJ2-5	TGCGCCAGCAGTGAGCCTCGGGACAGGCACCAAGAGACCCAGTACTTC	CASSEPRDRHQETQYF
TRBV7-6	once	TRBD2	TRBJ2-1	TGTGCCAGCAGCTTAGCGGCGTGGCGGGGGGGCATAAATGAGCAGTTCTTC	CASSLAAWRGGINEQFF
TRBV7-9	-	-	TRBJ2-1	TGTGCCAGCGACATCCTCAGGGGGGTCTACAATGAGCAGTTCTTC	CASDILRGVYNEQFF
TRBV25-1	-	-	TRBJ1-6	TGTGCCAGCCGGGGGGGGGCGAAGAATTCACCCCTCCACTTT	CASRGGAKNSPLHF
TRBV19	-	-	TRBJ2-2	TGTGCCAGTAGGGGACGTGCGGGCGGGGGCCGGAACACCGGGGAGCTGTTTTTT	CASRGRAGGGRNTGELFF
TRBV24-1	-	TRBD2	TRBJ2-3	TGTGCCACCAGTGATCGCGGGGGGGGTTCAGATACGCAGTATTTT	CATSDRGGGSDTQYF
TRBV19	-	-	TRBJ1-4	TGTGCCAGTCAGCCCCCACGAGGATTCTGGAACGAAAAACTGTTTTTT	CASQPPRGFWNEKLFF
TRBV19	-	TRBD1	TRBJ1-1	TGTGCCAGTACCCCGGGACAGGGGAGGACTGAAGCTTTCTTT	CASTPGQGRTEAFF
TRBV6-5	-	-	TRBJ2-2	TGTGCCAGCGCGGTGGGATGGGGCGGGGAGCTGTTTTTT	CASAVGWGGELFF
TRBV5-1	-	-	TRBJ1-5	TGCGCCAGCAGCTTGGATGGGGGAGGCAATCAGCCCCAGCATTTT	CASSLDGGGNQPQHF
TRBV19	-	-	TRBJ2-2	TGTGCCAGTACGGGCGGTAAGGTTACCGGGGAGCTGTTTTTT	CASTGGKVTGELFF
TRBV30	few	-	TRBJ1-6	TGTGCCTGGAGTTTAGACGGGCCTTCACCCCTCCACTTT	CAWSLDGPSPLHF
TRBV13	-	-	TRBJ2-1	TGTGCCAGCAGCTTGGAAAAGGGGGATTGGAGGAATGAGCAGTTCTTC	CASSLEKGDWRNEQFF
TRBV19	-	-	TRBJ2-3	TGTGCCAGTAGTATCCCAACGGGGGATACGCAGTATTTT	CASSIPTGDTQYF
TRBV5-5	few	-	TRBJ2-7	TGTGCCAGCAGCTCCAGCTCCTACGAGCAGTACTTC	CASSSSSYEQYF
TRBV5-1	-	-	TRBJ1-1	TGCGCCAGCAGCTTGCGGGGGGCGGATTACACTGAAGCTTTCTTT	CASSLRGADYTEAFF
TRBV6-5	-	-	TRBJ2-1	TGTGCCAGCAGTTTCGATGCGAGGAGTGAGCAGTTCTTC	CASSFDARSEQFF
TRBV5-8	-	-	TRBJ2-3	TGTGCCAGCAGCTTGTACCCAGCGAAGAATACGCAGTATTTT	CASSLYPAKNTQYF
TRBV27	-	-	TRBJ1-2	TGTGCCAGCAGTTTATTGGCCCCTCGGACATCGGTCTATGGCTACACCTTC	CASSLLAPRTSVYGYTF
TRBV19	-	-	TRBJ2-1	TGTGCCAGTAGTACCCGCAATGAGCAGTTCTTC	CASSTRNEQFF
TRBV6-5	-	-	TRBJ2-7	TGTGCCAGCACCTTACCGGGATCCTACGAGCAGTACTTC	CASTLPGSYEQYF
TRBV30	-	-	TRBJ2-3	TGTGCCTGGATGTTCGGGGATACGCAGTATTTT	CAWMFGDTQYF
TRBV7-2	few	-	TRBJ1-2	TGTGCCAGCAGCGGACAGCTGAACTATGGCTACACCTTC	CASSGQLNYGYTF
TRBV11-3	-	TRBD2	TRBJ2-3	TGTGCCAGCAGCCCCGGCGGGGGACCTACAGATACGCAGTATTTT	CASSPGGGPTDTQYF